This T cell receptor beta chain was documented in a study of blood T cell repertoires in COVID-19. Whole-study context: T cells, B-cell-depleted T cells, or PBMCs supplied cDNA or gDNA.

Methods used by the authors: Reference gene primer amplification in the assay estimated nucleated cell counts. Data came from immunoSEQ multiplex PCR; TCRdb stores just in-frame clones and leaves some out. V, J and clone size were drawn from that table, and D and trimming were deduced from the DNA. The repertoire holds about 240,000 clones, around four fifths seen once, with about 4.8% in the top ten. CDR3 size: 14 residues. CDR1 MNHEY and CDR2 SMNVEV come from the germline V gene (reference sequence). Trimming removed 3 bases at V and 0 bases at J, with 9 bases between. Specimen: peripheral blood. This chain uses TRBV27 with TRBJ2-7; a weak D match, TRBD1 (6 bases). This TCR was sampled from a woman in her 70s with acute or convalescent COVID-19. In nucleotides, the CDR3 is TGTGCCAGCAGTTTCACAGGGCTCTCCTACGAGCAGTACTTC. Its translation is CASSFTGLSYEQYF.